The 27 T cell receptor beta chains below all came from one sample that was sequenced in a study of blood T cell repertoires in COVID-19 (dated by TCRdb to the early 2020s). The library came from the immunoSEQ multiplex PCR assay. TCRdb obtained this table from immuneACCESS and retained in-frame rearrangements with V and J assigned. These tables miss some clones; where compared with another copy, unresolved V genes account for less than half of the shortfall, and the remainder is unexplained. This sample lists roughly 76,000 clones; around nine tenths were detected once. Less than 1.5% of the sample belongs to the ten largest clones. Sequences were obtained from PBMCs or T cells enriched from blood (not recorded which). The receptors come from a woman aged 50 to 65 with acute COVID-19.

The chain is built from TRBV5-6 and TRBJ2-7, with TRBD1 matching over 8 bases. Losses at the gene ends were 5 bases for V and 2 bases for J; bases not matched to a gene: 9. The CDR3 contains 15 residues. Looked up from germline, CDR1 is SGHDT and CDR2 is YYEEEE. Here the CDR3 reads CASRLSPGGAYEQYF. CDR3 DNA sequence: TGTGCCAGCAGACTGAGCCCAGGGGGCGCCTACGAGCAGTACTTC.

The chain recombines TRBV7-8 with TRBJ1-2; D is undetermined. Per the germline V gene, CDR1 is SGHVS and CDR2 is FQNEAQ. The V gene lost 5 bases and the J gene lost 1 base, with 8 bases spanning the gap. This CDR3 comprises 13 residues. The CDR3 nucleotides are TGTGCCAGCAGCGTCGGGAGTAACTATGGCTACACCTTC. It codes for CASSVGSNYGYTF.

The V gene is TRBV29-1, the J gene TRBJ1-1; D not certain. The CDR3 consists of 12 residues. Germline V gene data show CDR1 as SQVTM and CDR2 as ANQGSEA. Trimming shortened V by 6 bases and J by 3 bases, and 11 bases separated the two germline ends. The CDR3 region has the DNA TGCAGCGTGCGCGCCCTTGACACTGAAGCTTTCTTT. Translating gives CSVRALDTEAFF.

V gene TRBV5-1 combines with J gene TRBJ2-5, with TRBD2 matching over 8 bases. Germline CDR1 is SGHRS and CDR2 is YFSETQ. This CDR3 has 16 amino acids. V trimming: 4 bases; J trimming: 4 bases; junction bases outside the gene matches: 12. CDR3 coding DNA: TGCGCCAGCAGCCACCGGGGGGGCGGTGGAGTAGAGACCCAGTACTTC. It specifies CASSHRGGGGVETQYF.

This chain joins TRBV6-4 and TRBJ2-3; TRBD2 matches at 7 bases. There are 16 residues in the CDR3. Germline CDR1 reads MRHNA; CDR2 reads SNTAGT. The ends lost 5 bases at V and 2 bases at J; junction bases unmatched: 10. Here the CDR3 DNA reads TGTGCCAGCAGTCCCGTGGCGGGAGCATACACAGATACGCAGTATTTT. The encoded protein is CASSPVAGAYTDTQYF.

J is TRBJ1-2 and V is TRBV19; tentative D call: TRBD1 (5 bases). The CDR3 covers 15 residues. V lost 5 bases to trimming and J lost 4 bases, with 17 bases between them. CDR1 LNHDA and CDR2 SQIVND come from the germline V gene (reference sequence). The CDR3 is CASSPPRPGGYGYTF. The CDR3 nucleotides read TGTGCCAGTAGTCCTCCCCGTCCGGGGGGCTATGGCTACACCTTC.

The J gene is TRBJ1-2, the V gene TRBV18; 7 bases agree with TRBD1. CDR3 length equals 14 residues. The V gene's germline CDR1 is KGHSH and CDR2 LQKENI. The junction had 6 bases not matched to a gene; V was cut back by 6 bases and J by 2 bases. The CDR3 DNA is TGTGCCAGCTCGGCGCCGGGACAGAACTATGGCTACACCTTC. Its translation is CASSAPGQNYGYTF.

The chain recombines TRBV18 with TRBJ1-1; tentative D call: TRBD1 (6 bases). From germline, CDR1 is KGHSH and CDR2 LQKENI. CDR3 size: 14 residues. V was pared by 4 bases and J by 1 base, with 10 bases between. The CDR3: CASSRDNSNTEAFF. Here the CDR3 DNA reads TGTGCCAGCTCACGGGACAATTCGAACACTGAAGCTTTCTTT.

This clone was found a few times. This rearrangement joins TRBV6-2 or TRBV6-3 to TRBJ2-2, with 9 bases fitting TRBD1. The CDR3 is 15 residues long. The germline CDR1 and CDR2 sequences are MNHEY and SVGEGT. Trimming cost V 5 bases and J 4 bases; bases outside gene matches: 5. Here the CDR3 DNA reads TGTGCCAGCAGTCGGACAGGGGTCTCCACCGGGGAGCTGTTTTTT. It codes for CASSRTGVSTGELFF.

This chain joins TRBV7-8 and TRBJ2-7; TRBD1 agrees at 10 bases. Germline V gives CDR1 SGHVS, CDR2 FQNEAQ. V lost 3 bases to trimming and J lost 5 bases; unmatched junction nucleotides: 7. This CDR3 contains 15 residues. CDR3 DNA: TGTGCCAGCAGCTTCACCCGGGACAGGGGCCACGAGCAGTACTTC. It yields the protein CASSFTRDRGHEQYF.

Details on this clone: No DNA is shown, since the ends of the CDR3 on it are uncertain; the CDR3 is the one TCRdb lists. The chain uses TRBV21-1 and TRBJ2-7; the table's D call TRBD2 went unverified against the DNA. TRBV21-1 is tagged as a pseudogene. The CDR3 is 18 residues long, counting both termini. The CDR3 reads CASSKCGKRYYLCYEQYF.

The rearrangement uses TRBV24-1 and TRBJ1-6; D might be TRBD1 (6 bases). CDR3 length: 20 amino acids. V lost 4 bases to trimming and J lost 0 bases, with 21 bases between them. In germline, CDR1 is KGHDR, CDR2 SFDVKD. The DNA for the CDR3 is TGTGCCACCAGTGACACAGGGTTTCTCAGCCCGAGCTCCTATAATTCACCCCTCCACTTT. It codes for CATSDTGFLSPSSYNSPLHF.

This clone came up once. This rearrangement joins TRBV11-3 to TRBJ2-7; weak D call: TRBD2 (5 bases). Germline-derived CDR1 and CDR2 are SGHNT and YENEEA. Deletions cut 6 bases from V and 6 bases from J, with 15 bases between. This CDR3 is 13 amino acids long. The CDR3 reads CASSHGLMGEQYF. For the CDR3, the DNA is TGTGCCAGCAGTCACGGACTGATGGGCGAGCAGTACTTC.

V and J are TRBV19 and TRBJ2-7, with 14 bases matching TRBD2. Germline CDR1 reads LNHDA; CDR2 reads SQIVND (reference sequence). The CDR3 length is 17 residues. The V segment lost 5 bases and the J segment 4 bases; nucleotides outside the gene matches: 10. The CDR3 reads CASSEGLAGELSYEQYF. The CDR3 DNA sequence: TGTGCCAGTAGTGAGGGACTAGCGGGAGAATTAAGTTACGAGCAGTACTTC.

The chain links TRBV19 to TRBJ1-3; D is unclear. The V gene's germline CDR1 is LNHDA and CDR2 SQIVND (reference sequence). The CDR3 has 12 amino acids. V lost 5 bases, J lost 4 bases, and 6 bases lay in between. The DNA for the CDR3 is TGTGCCAGTAGTGAACAGGGAAACACCATATATTTT. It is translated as CASSEQGNTIYF.

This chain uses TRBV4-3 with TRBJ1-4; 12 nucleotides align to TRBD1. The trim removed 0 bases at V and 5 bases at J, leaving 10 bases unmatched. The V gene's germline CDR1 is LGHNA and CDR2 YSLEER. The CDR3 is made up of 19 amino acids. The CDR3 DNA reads TGCGCCAGCAGCCAAGATACCGGGACAGGGGGCGTCAGGAATGAAAAACTGTTTTTT. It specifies CASSQDTGTGGVRNEKLFF.

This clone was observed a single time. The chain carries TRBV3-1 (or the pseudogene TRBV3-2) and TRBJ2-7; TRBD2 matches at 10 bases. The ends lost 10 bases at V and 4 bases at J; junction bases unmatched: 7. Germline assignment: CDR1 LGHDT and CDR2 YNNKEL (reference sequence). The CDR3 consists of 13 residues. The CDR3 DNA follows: TGTGCCACCGGGGCTAGCGGGGGTTACGAGCAGTACTTC. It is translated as CATGASGGYEQYF.

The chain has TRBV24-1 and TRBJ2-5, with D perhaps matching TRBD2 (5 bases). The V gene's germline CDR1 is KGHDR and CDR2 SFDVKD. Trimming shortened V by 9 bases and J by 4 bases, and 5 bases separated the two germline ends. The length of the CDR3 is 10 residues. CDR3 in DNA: TGTGCCACCGAGGGAGAGACCCAGTACTTC. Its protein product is CATEGETQYF.

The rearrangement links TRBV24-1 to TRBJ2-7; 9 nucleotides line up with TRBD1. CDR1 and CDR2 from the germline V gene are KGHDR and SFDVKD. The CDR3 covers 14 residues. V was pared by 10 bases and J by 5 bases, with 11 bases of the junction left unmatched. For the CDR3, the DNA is TGTGCCACTACTCTCCGGGACAGGGAGCACGAGCAGTACTTC. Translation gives CATTLRDREHEQYF.

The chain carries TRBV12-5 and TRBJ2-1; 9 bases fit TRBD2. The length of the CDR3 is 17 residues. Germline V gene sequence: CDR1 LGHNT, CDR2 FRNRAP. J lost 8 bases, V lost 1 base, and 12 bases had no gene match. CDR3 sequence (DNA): TGTGCTAGTGGTTTGGCACACTTTTTGCGGGAGGGCCATGAGCAGTTCTTC. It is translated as CASGLAHFLREGHEQFF. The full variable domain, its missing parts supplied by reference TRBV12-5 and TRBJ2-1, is DARVTQTPRHKVTEMGQEVTMRCQPILGHNTVFWYRQTMMQGLELLAYFRNRAPLDDSGMPKDRFSAEMPDATLATLKIQPSEPRDSAVYFCASGLAHFLREGHEQFFGPGTRLTVL.

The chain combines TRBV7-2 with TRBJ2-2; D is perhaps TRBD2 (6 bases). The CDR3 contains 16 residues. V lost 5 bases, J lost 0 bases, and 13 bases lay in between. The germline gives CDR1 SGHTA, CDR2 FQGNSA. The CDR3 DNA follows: TGTGCCAGCAGCCCCGGGGGATTGGCGAACACCGGGGAGCTGTTTTTT. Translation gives CASSPGGLANTGELFF.

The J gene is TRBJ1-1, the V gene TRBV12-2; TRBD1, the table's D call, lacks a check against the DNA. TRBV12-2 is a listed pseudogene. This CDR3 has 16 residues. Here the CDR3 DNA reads TGTGCAAGTCGCTACGACAGGGTCGCCTTGAACACTGAAGCTTTCTTT. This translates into CASRYDRVALNTEAFF.

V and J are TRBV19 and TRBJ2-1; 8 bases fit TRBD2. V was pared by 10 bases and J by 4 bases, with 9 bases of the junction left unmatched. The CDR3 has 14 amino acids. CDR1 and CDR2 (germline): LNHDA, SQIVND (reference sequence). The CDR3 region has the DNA TGTGCCAAACCGGGACTAGATTGTTACAATGAGCAGTTCTTC. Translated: CAKPGLDCYNEQFF. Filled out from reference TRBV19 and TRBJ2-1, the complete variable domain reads DGGITQSPKYLFRKEGQNVTLSCEQNLNHDAMYWYRQDPGQGLRLIYYSQIVNDFQKGDIAEGYSVSREKKESFPLTVTSAQKNPTAFYLCAKPGLDCYNEQFFGPGTRLTVL.

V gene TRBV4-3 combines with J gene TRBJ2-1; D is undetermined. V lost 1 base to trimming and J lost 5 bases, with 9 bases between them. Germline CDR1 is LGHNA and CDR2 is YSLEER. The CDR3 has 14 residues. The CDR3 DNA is TGCGCCAGCAGCCAAGTAAACAGCCACAATGAGCAGTTCTTC. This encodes CASSQVNSHNEQFF.

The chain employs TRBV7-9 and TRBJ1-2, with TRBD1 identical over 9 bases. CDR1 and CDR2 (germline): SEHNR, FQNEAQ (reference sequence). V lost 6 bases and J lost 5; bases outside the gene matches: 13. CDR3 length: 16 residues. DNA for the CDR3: TGTGCCAGCAGACAGGGGGCGCAGGGAGGGCCTTATGGCTACACCTTC. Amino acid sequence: CASRQGAQGGPYGYTF.

CDR3: CASSYSGRGSYNEQFF. CDR3 in DNA: TGTGCCAGCAGCTATAGCGGGAGAGGTTCCTACAATGAGCAGTTCTTC. The V call is TRBV7-2, the J call TRBJ2-1, with 9 bases aligning to TRBD2. The J segment lost 1 base and the V segment lost 4 bases, leaving 5 bases of the junction unmatched. CDR1 is SGHTA, CDR2 FQGNSA, per germline. The CDR3 loop spans 16 amino acids.

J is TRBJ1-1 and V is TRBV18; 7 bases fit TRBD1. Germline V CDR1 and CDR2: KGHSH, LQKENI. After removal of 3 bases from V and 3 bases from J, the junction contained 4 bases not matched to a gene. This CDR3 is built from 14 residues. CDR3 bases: TGTGCCAGCTCACCTTATACAGGGGACACTGAAGCTTTCTTT. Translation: CASSPYTGDTEAFF.